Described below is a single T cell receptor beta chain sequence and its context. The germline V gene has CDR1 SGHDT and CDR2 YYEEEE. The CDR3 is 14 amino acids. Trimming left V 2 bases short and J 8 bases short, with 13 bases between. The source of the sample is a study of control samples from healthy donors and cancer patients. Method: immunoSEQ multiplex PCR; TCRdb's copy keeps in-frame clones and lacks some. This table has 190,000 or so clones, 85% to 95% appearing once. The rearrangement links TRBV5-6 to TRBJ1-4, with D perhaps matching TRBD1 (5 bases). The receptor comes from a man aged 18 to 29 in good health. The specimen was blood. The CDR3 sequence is CASSFWTTIEKLFF. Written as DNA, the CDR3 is TGTGCCAGCAGCTTCTGGACAACTATAGAAAAACTGTTTTTT.